The present T cell receptor (beta chain) was sequenced within a study of blood T cell repertoires in COVID-19. Source study methods: Cell counts per sample came from amplifying reference gene primers. The method was immunoSEQ multiplex PCR; TCRdb's version includes in-frame clones alone and lacks a portion of them. V and J calls and clone size come straight from that table; D and trimming were deduced from the DNA. The sample carries approximately 87,000 clones, around nine tenths recorded once. The CDR3 runs 14 residues. CDR1 is MNHEY, CDR2 SMNVEV, per germline (reference sequence). With 1 base clipped from V and 13 bases from J, the junction kept 7 bases outside the gene matches.

The sequencing sample was made of peripheral blood. The receptor was isolated from a man between 65 and 85 years old with active or convalescent COVID-19. This sequence joins TRBV27 and TRBJ2-6, with 7 bases that match TRBD1. The CDR3 coding sequence is TGTGCCAGCAGTTTATTGACAGGGACCCCAGTCCTGACTTTC. Translated, it gives CASSLLTGTPVLTF.